Presented here are 11 T cell receptor beta chains from one specimen sequenced in a study of beta chain features in type 1 diabetes. Expressed TCRB transcripts were sequenced after all isolated RNA was converted to cDNA. Produced via immunoSEQ multiplex PCR; TCRdb's table is partial and in-frame only. This sample carries 150,000 to 180,000 clones, 11% of them seen once, and the ten largest clones take 2% to 2.5%. The sequencing sample was made of central memory CD4+ T cells from blood. These receptors were collected from a man aged 18 to 30 in good health.

This clone was found a few times. The chain joins TRBV29-1 to TRBJ1-5; 8 bases align to TRBD1. V shed 5 bases and J 4 bases; nucleotides not matched to a gene: 10. In germline, CDR1 is SQVTM, CDR2 ANQGSEA. The CDR3 consists of 15 residues. The CDR3 DNA sequence: TGCAGCGTTCGAGAACAGGGGGTTGGAAATCAGCCCCAGCATTTT. It codes for CSVREQGVGNQPQHF.

This clone was recorded a few times. The sample contains more than one DNA sequence encoding this CDR3. This rearrangement joins TRBV28 to TRBJ1-2; D not certain. This CDR3 is 12 amino acids long. Germline loops: CDR1 MDHEN, CDR2 SYDVKM. V was cut by 2 bases and J by 5 bases, with 6 bases left in between. The CDR3 spells CASSLGPYGYTF. Here the CDR3 DNA reads TGTGCCAGCAGTTTAGGGCCATATGGCTACACCTTC.

The CDR3 coding sequence is TGCGCCAGCAGTCAGCCGACAGGGGGCAAAGATGGCTACACCTTC. It translates to CASSQPTGGKDGYTF. The V gene is TRBV23-1, the J gene TRBJ1-2, with 10 bases fitting TRBD1. TRBV23-1 is treated as an ORF (open reading frame) with a function not yet certain. This CDR3 is 15 amino acids long. After removal of 3 bases from V and 6 bases from J, the junction contained 7 bases not matched to a gene.

This clone was observed a few times. V is TRBV29-1 and J is TRBJ2-7; 8 bases match TRBD1. J lost 0 bases, V lost 6 bases, and 7 bases had no gene match. The CDR3 loop spans 14 amino acids. Germline CDR1 and CDR2: SQVTM and ANQGSEA. The CDR3 sequence is CSVGRDRSSYEQYF. The CDR3, as DNA: TGCAGCGTGGGCCGGGACAGGAGCTCCTACGAGCAGTACTTC.

This chain uses TRBV7-9 with TRBJ2-5; TRBD1 might be the D (5 bases). Germline values: CDR1 SEHNR, CDR2 FQNEAQ (reference sequence). The CDR3 spans 14 residues. V dropped 2 bases and J dropped 5 bases, with 12 bases sitting between them. The CDR3 here is CASSLWGDGETQYF. The CDR3 nucleotides are TGTGCCAGCAGCTTATGGGGCGACGGCGAGACCCAGTACTTC.

The chain is built from TRBV4-1 and TRBJ2-2; D possibly corresponds to TRBD2 (5 bases). The CDR3 extends over 14 amino acids. In germline, CDR1 is MGHRA, CDR2 YSYEKL. The germline V and J ends were trimmed by 5 bases and 4 bases, with 11 bases remaining between them. In DNA, the CDR3 is TGCGCCAGCAGCGCAGTTGGAGGCACCGGGGAGCTGTTTTTT. It yields the protein CASSAVGGTGELFF.

This clone has only one observation. The chain couples TRBV5-1 to TRBJ2-1, with D tentatively TRBD1 (5 bases). CDR3 size: 14 residues. Germline V gene sequence: CDR1 SGHRS, CDR2 YFSETQ. V was shortened by 7 bases and J by 7 bases, with 18 bases between the two germline ends. This chain's CDR3 is CASDSSGLGNEQFF. CDR3 nucleotide sequence: TGCGCCAGCGACTCTTCAGGGTTGGGGAATGAGCAGTTCTTC.

This clone has just a few counts. This chain joins TRBV7-2 and TRBJ2-7; 8 nucleotides line up with TRBD1. Germline CDR1 and CDR2: SGHTA and FQGNSA. The CDR3 length is 14 residues. J was trimmed by 4 bases and V by 0 bases; bases with no gene match: 2. The CDR3: CASSLARDRYEQYF. The CDR3 DNA follows: TGTGCCAGCAGCTTAGCCCGGGACAGGTACGAGCAGTACTTC.

V is TRBV4-2 and J is TRBJ1-2; 7 positions agree with TRBD1. The CDR3 is made up of 14 amino acids. The V and J ends lost 0 bases and 4 bases, in that order; junction bases with no gene match: 2. Germline CDR1 is LGHNA and CDR2 is YNFKEQ. Here the CDR3 DNA reads TGTGCCAGCAGCCAAGACAGGGGGACCTATGGCTACACCTTC. It codes for CASSQDRGTYGYTF.

The CDR3, as DNA: TGTGCCAGCAGCCAAGGCTTAGCGGGACAAAGTGGGGCGAAAAACATTCAGTACTTC. Translating it yields CASSQGLAGQSGAKNIQYF. The chain carries TRBV4-2 and TRBJ2-4; 8 nucleotides line up with TRBD2. The V segment lost 1 base and the J segment 4 bases; nucleotides outside the gene matches: 15. Germline V gene lookup returns CDR1 LGHNA and CDR2 YNFKEQ. The CDR3 spans 19 residues.

The chain links TRBV18 to TRBJ2-7; a weak D match, TRBD1 (6 bases). V dropped 6 bases and J dropped 0 bases, with 15 bases sitting between them. The CDR3 loop spans 15 amino acids. The germline gives CDR1 KGHSH, CDR2 LQKENI. CDR3 in amino acids: CASSPGQLSSYEQYF. The CDR3, as DNA: TGTGCCAGCTCCCCCGGACAGCTGAGCTCCTACGAGCAGTACTTC.